Listed below are T cell receptor beta chains from one sample, sequenced in a study of neoadjuvant anti-PD-1 for oral cavity cancer. The repertoire was sequenced with immunoSEQ multiplex PCR; TCRdb's copy has only in-frame clones and lacks some. The sample lists 6,700 or so clones, around 82% occurring once. Sequencing was performed on PBMCs, taken before nivolumab (anti-PD-1) treatment. The source of these receptors is a person aged 40 to 85 with oral cavity squamous cell carcinoma. Both conserved end residues are part of each CDR3. The order of the fields is D gene, V gene, J gene, clone size, CDR3 protein, CDR3 DNA. A D gene is named only where the DNA matches it firmly. Clone sizes are given selectively: once, few, many, or a class where the clone is expanded.

d_call: NA
v_call: TRBV5-4
j_call: TRBJ1-2
clone_size: NA
cdr3_aa: CASSLGATNYGYTF
cdr3_nt: TGTGCCAGCAGCTTAGGGGCGACTAACTATGGCTACACCTTC

d_call: NA
v_call: TRBV19
j_call: TRBJ2-3
clone_size: NA
cdr3_aa: CASSIRQITDTQYF
cdr3_nt: TGTGCCAGTAGTATTCGGCAGATCACAGATACGCAGTATTTT

d_call: NA
v_call: TRBV6-4
j_call: TRBJ1-1
clone_size: NA
cdr3_aa: CASSRGDANTEAFF
cdr3_nt: TGTGCCAGCAGTAGAGGGGACGCGAACACTGAAGCTTTCTTT

d_call: TRBD1
v_call: TRBV7-2
j_call: TRBJ1-2
clone_size: NA
cdr3_aa: CASSLVLRDRGLGYGYTF
cdr3_nt: TGTGCCAGCAGCTTAGTTCTTCGGGACAGGGGGCTGGGCTATGGCTACACCTTC

d_call: NA
v_call: TRBV21-1
j_call: TRBJ2-1
clone_size: NA
cdr3_aa: CASSKALGGSYNEQFF
cdr3_nt: TGTGCCAGCAGCAAAGCGCTTGGGGGGTCCTACAATGAGCAGTTCTTC

d_call: NA
v_call: TRBV20-1
j_call: TRBJ2-1
clone_size: once
cdr3_aa: CSASRGSEQFF
cdr3_nt: TGCAGTGCTAGTAGGGGGAGCGAGCAGTTCTTC

d_call: TRBD1
v_call: TRBV6-1
j_call: TRBJ1-5
clone_size: NA
cdr3_aa: CASSVDRGLNQPQHF
cdr3_nt: TGTGCCAGCAGTGTTGACAGGGGACTCAATCAGCCCCAGCATTTT

d_call: TRBD1
v_call: TRBV7-9
j_call: TRBJ1-1
clone_size: NA
cdr3_aa: CASSTQGVGEAFF
cdr3_nt: TGTGCCAGCAGCACTCAGGGGGTAGGGGAAGCTTTCTTT

d_call: NA
v_call: TRBV19
j_call: TRBJ1-6
clone_size: NA
cdr3_aa: CASSFWDASSYNSPLHF
cdr3_nt: TGTGCCAGTAGTTTTTGGGACGCCAGCTCCTATAATTCACCCCTCCACTTT

d_call: NA
v_call: TRBV7-9
j_call: TRBJ1-1
clone_size: NA
cdr3_aa: CASSFLNTEAFF
cdr3_nt: TGTGCCAGCAGCTTCTTGAACACTGAAGCTTTCTTT

d_call: TRBD1
v_call: TRBV6-5
j_call: TRBJ2-4
clone_size: NA
cdr3_aa: CASSYLQGAQKYF
cdr3_nt: TGTGCCAGCAGTTACTTACAGGGGGCCCAAAAGTACTTC

d_call: NA
v_call: TRBV6-6
j_call: TRBJ2-7
clone_size: NA
cdr3_aa: CASSSLNEQYF
cdr3_nt: TGTGCCAGCAGTTCCTTGAACGAGCAGTACTTC

d_call: NA
v_call: TRBV11-2
j_call: TRBJ1-3
clone_size: NA
cdr3_aa: CASSLVRSSGNTIYF
cdr3_nt: TGTGCCAGCAGCTTAGTTCGGAGCTCTGGAAACACCATATATTTT

d_call: NA
v_call: TRBV29-1
j_call: TRBJ1-4
clone_size: NA
cdr3_aa: CSVAPSGFEKLFF
cdr3_nt: TGCAGCGTGGCCCCCTCGGGATTCGAAAAACTGTTTTTT

d_call: NA
v_call: TRBV27
j_call: TRBJ2-5
clone_size: few
cdr3_aa: CASSFSGSQETQYF
cdr3_nt: TGTGCCAGCAGTTTCTCCGGCAGCCAAGAGACCCAGTACTTC

d_call: NA
v_call: TRBV28
j_call: TRBJ1-6
clone_size: NA
cdr3_aa: CASSFSGQSYNSPLHF
cdr3_nt: TGTGCCAGCAGTTTCTCGGGGCAATCCTATAATTCACCCCTCCACTTT

d_call: TRBD2
v_call: TRBV6-5
j_call: TRBJ2-7
clone_size: NA
cdr3_aa: CASSNRLAGGYEQYF
cdr3_nt: TGTGCCAGCAGTAATAGACTAGCGGGGGGTTACGAGCAGTACTTC

d_call: NA
v_call: TRBV28
j_call: TRBJ1-2
clone_size: NA
cdr3_aa: CASSLATGSYGYTF
cdr3_nt: TGTGCCAGCAGTTTAGCAACGGGAAGCTATGGCTACACCTTC

d_call: NA
v_call: TRBV19
j_call: TRBJ1-1
clone_size: NA
cdr3_aa: CASSPPAGERAFF
cdr3_nt: TGTGCCAGTAGTCCACCCGCAGGGGAAAGGGCTTTCTTT

d_call: NA
v_call: TRBV6-5
j_call: TRBJ1-1
clone_size: NA
cdr3_aa: CASSTTGRMNTEAFF
cdr3_nt: TGTGCCAGCAGTACGACAGGAAGAATGAACACTGAAGCTTTCTTT

d_call: NA
v_call: TRBV9
j_call: TRBJ1-1
clone_size: NA
cdr3_aa: CASSNQGNTEAFF
cdr3_nt: TGTGCCAGCAGCAATCAGGGAAACACTGAAGCTTTCTTT

d_call: NA
v_call: TRBV7-2
j_call: TRBJ2-1
clone_size: NA
cdr3_aa: CASSFQTRTGRDEQFF
cdr3_nt: TGTGCCAGCAGCTTTCAGACTAGGACCGGTCGGGATGAGCAGTTCTTC

d_call: NA
v_call: TRBV10-3
j_call: TRBJ1-1
clone_size: few
cdr3_aa: CAILSGGGDTEAFF
cdr3_nt: TGTGCCATTCTCTCTGGTGGGGGGGACACTGAAGCTTTCTTT

d_call: NA
v_call: TRBV11-2
j_call: TRBJ1-6
clone_size: NA
cdr3_aa: CASSLGVTAYLHF
cdr3_nt: TGTGCCAGCAGCTTAGGGGTGACAGCCTATCTCCACTTT

d_call: NA
v_call: TRBV27
j_call: TRBJ1-5
clone_size: few
cdr3_aa: CARSVGEGSGQPQHF
cdr3_nt: TGTGCCAGATCGGTTGGGGAGGGGTCAGGGCAGCCCCAGCATTTT

d_call: NA
v_call: TRBV7-9
j_call: TRBJ2-7
clone_size: NA
cdr3_aa: CASSHRSDAYEQYF
cdr3_nt: TGTGCCAGCAGTCACCGAAGCGATGCCTACGAGCAGTACTTC

d_call: NA
v_call: TRBV2
j_call: TRBJ1-1
clone_size: NA
cdr3_aa: CASGSGSTEAFF
cdr3_nt: TGTGCCAGCGGTTCGGGGTCCACTGAAGCTTTCTTT

d_call: TRBD1
v_call: TRBV2
j_call: TRBJ1-6
clone_size: few
cdr3_aa: CASTVGQGYNSPLHF
cdr3_nt: TGTGCCAGCACGGTAGGACAGGGCTATAATTCACCCCTCCACTTT